Sequencing of this T cell receptor beta chain was carried out in a study of T cells after yellow fever vaccination. The wider study: Where fractions had low cell numbers, libraries were prepared from them with the SMART-Seq v4 Ultra Low Input RNA kit.

Germline V lookup: CDR1 SNHLY, CDR2 FYNNEI. The CDR3 runs 13 residues. With 8 bases removed from V and 8 bases from J, the gap between germline ends came to 18 bases. From the 5' RACE reads, TCRdb called clonotypes with MiXCR, one entry per CDR3 protein. This sample carries tens of thousands of distinct CDR3 sequences, 6.5% of them seen once, and the ten largest clones take about 40%. This clonotype was counted at least ten times. The gene calls are TRBV2 and TRBJ1-2, with D possibly matching TRBD1 (5 bases). The sample was CD8+ T cells sorted from PBMCs, taken around 45 days after the first yellow fever vaccination. The source is a man between 18 and 29 years old who received the YFV17D yellow fever vaccine. CDR3 in DNA: TGTGCCAGCTTGATTGTTGGGGGACGGGGCTACACCTTC. Encoded protein: CASLIVGGRGYTF.